The following is a T cell receptor (beta chain) sequence with its context. Its target is unknown. Naive CD8 cells comprised CD45RO-negative, CCR7-positively selected cells, excluding terminally differentiated effector memory CD45RA+ cells. The healthy adult donors were HIV-negative and reported no recent acute infections or vaccinations. Assay execution proceeded at the deep level. Measured with immunoSEQ multiplex PCR; TCRdb has only the in-frame clones, and not every one. The table includes more than 550,000 clones, roughly 94% detected once. Per the germline V gene, CDR1 is MDHEN and CDR2 is SYDVKM. The CDR3 sequence is 14 residues long. Trimming pared 5 bases from V and 4 bases from J, leaving 11 bases between. The data belong to a study of shared clonotypes between healthy human individuals. Study summary: Each donor's CD8 memory used one plate, CD8 naive two, each CD4 subset three. Whole-study findings and limits: Compared with memory subsets, naive subsets generally had larger estimated richness.

The TCR originated in a young man in good health. The source material was naive CD8+ T cells sorted from blood. The V and J genes are TRBV28 and TRBJ2-2, with no clear D. CDR3 amino acids: CASSLVPSTGELFF. CDR3 nucleotide sequence: TGTGCCAGCAGTCTGGTTCCGTCCACCGGGGAGCTGTTTTTT.